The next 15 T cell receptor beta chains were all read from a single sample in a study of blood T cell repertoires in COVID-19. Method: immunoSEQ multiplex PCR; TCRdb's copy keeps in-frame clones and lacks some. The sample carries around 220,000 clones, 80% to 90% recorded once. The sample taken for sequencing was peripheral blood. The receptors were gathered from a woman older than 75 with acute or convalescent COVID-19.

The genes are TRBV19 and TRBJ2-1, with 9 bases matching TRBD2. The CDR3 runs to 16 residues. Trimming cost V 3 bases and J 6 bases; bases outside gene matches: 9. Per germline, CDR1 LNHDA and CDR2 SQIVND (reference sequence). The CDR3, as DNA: TGTGCCAGTAGTATCAATATAGGGACTAGCCCCAATGAGCAGTTCTTC. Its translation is CASSINIGTSPNEQFF. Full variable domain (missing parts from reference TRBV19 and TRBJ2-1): DGGITQSPKYLFRKEGQNVTLSCEQNLNHDAMYWYRQDPGQGLRLIYYSQIVNDFQKGDIAEGYSVSREKKESFPLTVTSAQKNPTAFYLCASSINIGTSPNEQFFGPGTRLTVL.

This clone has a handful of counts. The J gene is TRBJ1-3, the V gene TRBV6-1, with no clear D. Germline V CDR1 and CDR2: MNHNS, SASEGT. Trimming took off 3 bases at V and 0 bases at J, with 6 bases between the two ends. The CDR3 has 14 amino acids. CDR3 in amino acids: CASSEAISGNTIYF. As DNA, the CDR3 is TGTGCCAGCAGTGAGGCCATCTCTGGAAACACCATATATTTT.

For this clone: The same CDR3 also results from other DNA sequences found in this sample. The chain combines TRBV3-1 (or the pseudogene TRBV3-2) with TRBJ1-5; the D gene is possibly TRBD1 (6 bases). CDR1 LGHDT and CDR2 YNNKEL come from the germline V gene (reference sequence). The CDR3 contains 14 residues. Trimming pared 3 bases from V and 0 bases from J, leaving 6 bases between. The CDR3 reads CASSQDSSNQPQHF. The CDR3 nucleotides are TGTGCCAGCAGCCAGGACAGTAGCAATCAGCCCCAGCATTTT.

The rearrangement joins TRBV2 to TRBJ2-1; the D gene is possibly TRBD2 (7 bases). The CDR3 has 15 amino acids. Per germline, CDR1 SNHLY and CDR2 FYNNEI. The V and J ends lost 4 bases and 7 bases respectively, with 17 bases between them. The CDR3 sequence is CASSGGTTGRNEQFF. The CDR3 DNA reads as TGTGCCAGCAGTGGGGGGACTACAGGGCGGAATGAGCAGTTCTTC.

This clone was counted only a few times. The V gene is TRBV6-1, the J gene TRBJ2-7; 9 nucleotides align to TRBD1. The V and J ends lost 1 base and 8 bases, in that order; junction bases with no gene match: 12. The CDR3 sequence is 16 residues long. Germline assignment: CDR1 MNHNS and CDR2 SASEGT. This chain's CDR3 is CASSEVWGQGSTKQYF. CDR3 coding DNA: TGTGCCAGCAGTGAAGTATGGGGACAGGGAAGTACGAAGCAGTACTTC.

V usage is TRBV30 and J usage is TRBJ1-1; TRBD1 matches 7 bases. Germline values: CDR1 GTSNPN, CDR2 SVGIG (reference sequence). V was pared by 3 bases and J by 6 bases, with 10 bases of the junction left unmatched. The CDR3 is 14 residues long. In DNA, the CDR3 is TGTGCCTGGAGACCTCGACAGGGTACCGCTGAAGCTTTCTTT. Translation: CAWRPRQGTAEAFF.

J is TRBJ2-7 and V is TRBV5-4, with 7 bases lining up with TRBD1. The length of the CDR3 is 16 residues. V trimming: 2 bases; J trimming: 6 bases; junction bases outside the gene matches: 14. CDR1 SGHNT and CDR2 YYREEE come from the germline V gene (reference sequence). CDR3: CASSFGQEFILGEQYF. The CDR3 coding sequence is TGTGCCAGCAGCTTTGGACAGGAATTTATTTTAGGCGAGCAGTACTTC.

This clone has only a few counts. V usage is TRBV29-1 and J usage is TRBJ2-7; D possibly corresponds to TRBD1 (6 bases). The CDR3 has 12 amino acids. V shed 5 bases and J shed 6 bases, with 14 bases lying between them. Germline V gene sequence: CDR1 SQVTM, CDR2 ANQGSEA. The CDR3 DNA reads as TGCAGCGTTCGACAGGCGTCTCCCGAGCAGTACTTC. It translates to CSVRQASPEQYF.

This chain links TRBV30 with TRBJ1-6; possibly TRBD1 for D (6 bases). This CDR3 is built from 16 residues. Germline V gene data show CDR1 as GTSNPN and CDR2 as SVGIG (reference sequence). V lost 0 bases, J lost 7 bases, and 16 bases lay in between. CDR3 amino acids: CAWSVPPDRRNSPLHF. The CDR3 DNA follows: TGTGCCTGGAGTGTACCCCCCGACAGGAGAAATTCACCCCTCCACTTT. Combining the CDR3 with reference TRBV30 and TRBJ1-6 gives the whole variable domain SQTIHQWPATLVQPVGSPLSLECTVEGTSNPNLYWYRQAAGRGLQLLFYSVGIGQISSEVPQNLSASRPQDRQFILSSKKLLLSDSGFYLCAWSVPPDRRNSPLHFGNGTRLTVT.

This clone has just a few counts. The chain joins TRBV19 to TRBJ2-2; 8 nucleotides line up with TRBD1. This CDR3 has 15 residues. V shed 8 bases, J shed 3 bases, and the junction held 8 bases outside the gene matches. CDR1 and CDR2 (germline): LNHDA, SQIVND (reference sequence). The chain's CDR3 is CASRYRGKDTGELFF. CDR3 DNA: TGTGCCAGTCGGTACAGGGGGAAGGACACCGGGGAGCTGTTTTTT. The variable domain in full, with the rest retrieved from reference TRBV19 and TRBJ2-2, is DGGITQSPKYLFRKEGQNVTLSCEQNLNHDAMYWYRQDPGQGLRLIYYSQIVNDFQKGDIAEGYSVSREKKESFPLTVTSAQKNPTAFYLCASRYRGKDTGELFFGEGSRLTVL.

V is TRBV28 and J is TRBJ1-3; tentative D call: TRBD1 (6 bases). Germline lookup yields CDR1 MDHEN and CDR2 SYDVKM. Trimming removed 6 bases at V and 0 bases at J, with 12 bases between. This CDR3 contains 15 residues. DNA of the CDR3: TGTGCCAGCAGACCTACAGGGCTCTCTGGAAACACCATATATTTT. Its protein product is CASRPTGLSGNTIYF.

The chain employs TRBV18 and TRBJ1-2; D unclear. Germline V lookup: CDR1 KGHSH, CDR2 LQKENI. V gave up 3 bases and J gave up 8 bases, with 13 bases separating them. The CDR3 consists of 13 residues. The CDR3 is CASSPRGDEGYTF. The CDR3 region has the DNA TGTGCCAGCTCACCCCGGGGAGACGAAGGCTACACCTTC.

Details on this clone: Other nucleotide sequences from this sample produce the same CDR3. The CDR3 loop reads CASSPPGHTNTGELFF. The DNA for the CDR3 is TGTGCCAGCAGCCCGCCGGGACATACGAACACCGGGGAGCTGTTTTTT. The chain employs TRBV25-1 and TRBJ2-2; weak D call: TRBD1 (6 bases). V lost 6 bases to trimming and J lost 0 bases, with 14 bases between them. Germline CDR1 reads MGHDK; CDR2 reads SYGVNS. This CDR3 comprises 16 residues. Supplemented by reference TRBV25-1 and TRBJ2-2, the full variable domain reads EADIYQTPRYLVIGTGKKITLECSQTMGHDKMYWYQQDPGMELHLIHYSYGVNSTEKGDLSSESTVSRIRTEHFPLTLESARPSHTSQYLCASSPPGHTNTGELFFGEGSRLTVL.

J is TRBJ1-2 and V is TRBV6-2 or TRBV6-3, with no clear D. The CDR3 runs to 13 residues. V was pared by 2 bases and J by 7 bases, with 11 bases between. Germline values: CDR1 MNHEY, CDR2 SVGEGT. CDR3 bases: TGTGCCAGCAGTTACGGATGGAGTGGTGGCTACACCTTC. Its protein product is CASSYGWSGGYTF.

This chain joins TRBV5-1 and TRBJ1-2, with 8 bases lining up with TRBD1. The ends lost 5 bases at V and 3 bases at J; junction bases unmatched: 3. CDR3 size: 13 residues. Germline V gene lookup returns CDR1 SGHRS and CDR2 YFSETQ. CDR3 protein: CASRETGDYGYTF. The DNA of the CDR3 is TGCGCCAGCAGGGAGACAGGGGACTATGGCTACACCTTC. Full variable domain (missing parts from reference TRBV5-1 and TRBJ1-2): KAGVTQTPRYLIKTRGQQVTLSCSPISGHRSVSWYQQTPGQGLQFLFEYFSETQRNKGNFPGRFSGRQFSNSRSEMNVSTLELGDSALYLCASRETGDYGYTFGSGTRLTVV.